The clone carrying this T cell receptor (beta chain) is medium-sized by share. The data were obtained in a study of sequential checkpoint blockade in melanoma. Study-wide context: Randomization was 1:1 between first-line nivolumab→ipilimumab and ipilimumab→nivolumab.

Germline V CDR1 and CDR2: SGHNT, YENEEA. This CDR3 spans 15 amino acids. V dropped 5 bases and J dropped 0 bases, with 13 bases sitting between them. Some clones are missing from TCRdb's copy, which holds only in-frame ones; the method was immunoSEQ multiplex PCR. Of several thousand clones in the sample, over 20% are singletons; the top ten hold approximately 8.8%. The sample's treatment: randomized to nivolumab then ipilimumab (arm A) or the reverse (arm B). The specimen was tumor tissue (inferred from file names), collected from a patient given nivolumab and ipilimumab in sequence. This clonotype originated in a human donor with melanoma. The V and J genes are TRBV11-3 and TRBJ1-1; the D is unclear. The DNA for the CDR3 is TGTGCCAGCAGCCTCCCCCGAGACCTGAACACTGAAGCTTTCTTT. This translates into CASSLPRDLNTEAFF.